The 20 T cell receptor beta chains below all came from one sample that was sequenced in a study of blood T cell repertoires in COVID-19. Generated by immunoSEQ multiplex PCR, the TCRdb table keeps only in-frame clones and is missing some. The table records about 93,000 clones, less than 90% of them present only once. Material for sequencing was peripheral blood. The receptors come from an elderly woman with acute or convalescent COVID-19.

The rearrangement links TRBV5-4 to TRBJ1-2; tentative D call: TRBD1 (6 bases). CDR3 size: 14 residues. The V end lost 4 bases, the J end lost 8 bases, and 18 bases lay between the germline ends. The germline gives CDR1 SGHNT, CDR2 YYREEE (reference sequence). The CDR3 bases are TGTGCCAGCAGCCACCGGAACAGGGTGGGCGGCTACACCTTC. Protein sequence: CASSHRNRVGGYTF.

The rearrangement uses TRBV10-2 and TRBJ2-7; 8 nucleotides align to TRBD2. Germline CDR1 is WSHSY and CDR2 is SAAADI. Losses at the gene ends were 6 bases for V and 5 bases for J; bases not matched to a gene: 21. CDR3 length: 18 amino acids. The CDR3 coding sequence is TGCGCCAGCAGACGTTACTATTTCGGGGGGGCCACTAACAACGAGCAGTACTTC. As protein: CASRRYYFGGATNNEQYF.

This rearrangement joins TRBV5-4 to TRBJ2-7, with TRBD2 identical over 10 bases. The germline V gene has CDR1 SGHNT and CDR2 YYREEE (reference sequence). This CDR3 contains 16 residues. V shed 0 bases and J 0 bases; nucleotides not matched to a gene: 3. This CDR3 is CASSLAGTSASYEQYF. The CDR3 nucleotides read TGTGCCAGCAGCTTGGCGGGGACTAGCGCCTCCTACGAGCAGTACTTC.

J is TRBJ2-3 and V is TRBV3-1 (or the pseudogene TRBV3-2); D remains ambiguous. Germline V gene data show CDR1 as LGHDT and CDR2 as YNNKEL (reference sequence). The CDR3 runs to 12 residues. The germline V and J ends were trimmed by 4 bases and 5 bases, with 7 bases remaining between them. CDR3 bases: TGTGCCAGCAGCCCCCGAGTAGATACGCAGTATTTT. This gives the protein CASSPRVDTQYF.

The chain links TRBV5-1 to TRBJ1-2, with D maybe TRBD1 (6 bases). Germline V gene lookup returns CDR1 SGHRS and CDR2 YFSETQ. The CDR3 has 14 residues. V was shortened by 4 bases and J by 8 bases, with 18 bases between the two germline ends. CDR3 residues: CASSGRTDSRGYTF. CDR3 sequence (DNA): TGCGCCAGCAGCGGAAGGACAGATTCGAGGGGCTACACCTTC.

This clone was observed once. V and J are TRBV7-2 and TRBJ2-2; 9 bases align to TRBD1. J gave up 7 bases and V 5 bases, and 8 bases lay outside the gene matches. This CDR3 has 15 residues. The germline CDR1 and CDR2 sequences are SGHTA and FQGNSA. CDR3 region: CASSPRQGGNGELFF. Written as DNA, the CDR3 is TGTGCCAGCAGCCCCAGACAGGGGGGAAACGGGGAGCTGTTTTTT.

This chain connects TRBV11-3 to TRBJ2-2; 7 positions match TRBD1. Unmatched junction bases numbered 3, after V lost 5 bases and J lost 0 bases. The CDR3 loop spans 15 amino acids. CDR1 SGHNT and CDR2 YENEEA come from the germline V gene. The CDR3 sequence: CASSPTGTNTGELFF. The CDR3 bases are TGTGCCAGCAGCCCGACAGGGACGAACACCGGGGAGCTGTTTTTT.

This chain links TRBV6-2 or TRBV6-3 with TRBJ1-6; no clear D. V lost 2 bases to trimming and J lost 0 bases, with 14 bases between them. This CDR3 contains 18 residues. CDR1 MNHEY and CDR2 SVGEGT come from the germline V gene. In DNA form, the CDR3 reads TGTGCCAGCAGTTACCGCGGTGCGGGGAGCTCCTATAATTCACCCCTCCACTTT. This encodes CASSYRGAGSSYNSPLHF.

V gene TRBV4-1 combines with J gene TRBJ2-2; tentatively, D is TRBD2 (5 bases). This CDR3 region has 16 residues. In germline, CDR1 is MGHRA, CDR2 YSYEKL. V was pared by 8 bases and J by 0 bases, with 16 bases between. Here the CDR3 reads CASGLLGGSNTGELFF. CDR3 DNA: TGCGCCAGCGGGCTTTTAGGCGGGTCGAACACCGGGGAGCTGTTTTTT.

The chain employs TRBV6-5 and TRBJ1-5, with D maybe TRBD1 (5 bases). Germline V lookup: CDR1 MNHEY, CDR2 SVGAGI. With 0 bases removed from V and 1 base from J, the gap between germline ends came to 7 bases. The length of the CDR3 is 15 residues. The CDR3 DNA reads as TGTGCCAGCAGTTACTCGAGACAGAGCAATCAGCCCCAGCATTTT. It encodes CASSYSRQSNQPQHF.

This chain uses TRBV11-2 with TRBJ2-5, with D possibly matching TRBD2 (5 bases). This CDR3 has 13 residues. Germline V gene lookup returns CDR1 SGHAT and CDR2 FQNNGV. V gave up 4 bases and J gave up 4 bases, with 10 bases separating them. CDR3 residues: CASSSGVGETQYF. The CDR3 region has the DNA TGTGCCAGCAGCTCCGGGGTAGGAGAGACCCAGTACTTC.

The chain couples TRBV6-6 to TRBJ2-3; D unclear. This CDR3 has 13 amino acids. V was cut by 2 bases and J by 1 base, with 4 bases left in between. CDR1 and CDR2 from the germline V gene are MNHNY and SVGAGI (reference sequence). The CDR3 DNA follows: TGTGCCAGCAGTTACCCCGGCACAGATACGCAGTATTTT. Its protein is CASSYPGTDTQYF.

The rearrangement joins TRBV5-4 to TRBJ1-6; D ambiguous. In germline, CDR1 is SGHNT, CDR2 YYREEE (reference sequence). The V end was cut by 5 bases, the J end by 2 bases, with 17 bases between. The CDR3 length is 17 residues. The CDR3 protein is CASSRRGGGTYNSPLHF. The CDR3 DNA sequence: TGTGCCAGCAGTCGGCGGGGTGGAGGAACCTATAATTCACCCCTCCACTTT.

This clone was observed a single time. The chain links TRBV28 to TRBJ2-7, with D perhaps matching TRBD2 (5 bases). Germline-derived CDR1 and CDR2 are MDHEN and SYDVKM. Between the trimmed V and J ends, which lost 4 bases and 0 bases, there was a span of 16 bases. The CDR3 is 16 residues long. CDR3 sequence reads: CASSSPSRANSYEQYF. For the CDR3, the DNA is TGTGCCAGCAGTTCCCCCTCGAGGGCGAACTCCTACGAGCAGTACTTC.

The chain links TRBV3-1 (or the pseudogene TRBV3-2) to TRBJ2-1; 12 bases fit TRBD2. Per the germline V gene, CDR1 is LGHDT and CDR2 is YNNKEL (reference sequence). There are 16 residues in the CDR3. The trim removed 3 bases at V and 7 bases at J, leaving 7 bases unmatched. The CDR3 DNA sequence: TGTGCCAGCAGCCAGGCTAGCGGGGGGGCTCAGAATGAGCAGTTCTTC. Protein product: CASSQASGGAQNEQFF.

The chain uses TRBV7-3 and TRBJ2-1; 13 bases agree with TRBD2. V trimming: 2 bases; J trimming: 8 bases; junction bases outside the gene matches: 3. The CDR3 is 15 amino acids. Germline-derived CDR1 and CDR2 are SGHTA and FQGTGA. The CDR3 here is CASSLWGTSGDEQFF. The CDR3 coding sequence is TGTGCCAGCAGCTTATGGGGGACTAGCGGGGATGAGCAGTTCTTC.

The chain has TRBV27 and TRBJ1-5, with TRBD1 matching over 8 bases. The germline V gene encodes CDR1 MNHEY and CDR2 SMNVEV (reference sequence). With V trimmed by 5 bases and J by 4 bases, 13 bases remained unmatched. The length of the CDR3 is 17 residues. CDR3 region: CASSPGGGQGRNQPQHF. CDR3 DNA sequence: TGTGCCAGCAGTCCGGGGGGTGGACAGGGACGAAATCAGCCCCAGCATTTT.

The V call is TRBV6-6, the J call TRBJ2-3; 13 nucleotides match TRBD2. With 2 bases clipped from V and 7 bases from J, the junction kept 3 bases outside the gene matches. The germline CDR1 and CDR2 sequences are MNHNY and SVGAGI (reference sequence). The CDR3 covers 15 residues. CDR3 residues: CASSYPGLAGYTQYF. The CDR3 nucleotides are TGTGCCAGCAGTTACCCGGGACTAGCGGGATATACGCAGTATTTT.

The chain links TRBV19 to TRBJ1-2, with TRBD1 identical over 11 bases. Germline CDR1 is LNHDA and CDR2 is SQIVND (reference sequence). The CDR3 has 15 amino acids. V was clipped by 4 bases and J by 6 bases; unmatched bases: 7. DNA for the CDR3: TGTGCCAGTAGTAATGCGGACAGGGGGCGACATGGCTACACCTTC. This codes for CASSNADRGRHGYTF.

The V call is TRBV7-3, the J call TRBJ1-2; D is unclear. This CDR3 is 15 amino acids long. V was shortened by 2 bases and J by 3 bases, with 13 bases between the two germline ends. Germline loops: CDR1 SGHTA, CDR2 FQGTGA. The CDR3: CASSLSAGSDYGYTF. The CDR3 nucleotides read TGTGCCAGCAGCTTATCTGCGGGTTCAGACTATGGCTACACCTTC.